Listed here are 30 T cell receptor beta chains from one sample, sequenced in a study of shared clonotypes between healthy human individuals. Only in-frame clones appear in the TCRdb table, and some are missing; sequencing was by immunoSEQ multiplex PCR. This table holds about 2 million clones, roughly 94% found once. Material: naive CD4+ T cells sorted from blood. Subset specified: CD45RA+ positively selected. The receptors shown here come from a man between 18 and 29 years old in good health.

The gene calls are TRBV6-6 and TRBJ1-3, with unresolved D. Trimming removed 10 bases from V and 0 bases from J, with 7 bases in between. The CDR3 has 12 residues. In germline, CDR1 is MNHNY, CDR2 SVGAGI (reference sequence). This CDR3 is CATTGSGNTIYF. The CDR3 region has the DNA TGTGCCACAACTGGCTCTGGAAACACCATATATTTT.

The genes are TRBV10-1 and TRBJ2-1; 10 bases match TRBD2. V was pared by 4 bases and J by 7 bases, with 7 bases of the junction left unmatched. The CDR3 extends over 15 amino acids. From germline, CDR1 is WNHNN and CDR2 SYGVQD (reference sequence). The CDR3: CASSGSSGSPNEQFF. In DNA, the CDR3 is TGCGCCAGCAGTGGTTCTAGCGGGAGCCCTAATGAGCAGTTCTTC.

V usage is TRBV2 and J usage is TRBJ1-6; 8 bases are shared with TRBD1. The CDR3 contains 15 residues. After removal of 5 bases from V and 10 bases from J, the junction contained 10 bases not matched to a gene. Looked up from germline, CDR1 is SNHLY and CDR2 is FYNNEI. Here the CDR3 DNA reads TGTGCCAGCAGTCCGAACAGGGGGAGGATGTCACCCCTCCACTTT. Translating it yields CASSPNRGRMSPLHF. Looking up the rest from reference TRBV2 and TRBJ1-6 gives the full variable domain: EPEVTQTPSHQVTQMGQEVILRCVPISNHLYFYWYRQILGQKVEFLVSFYNNEISEKSEIFDDQFSVERPDGSNFTLKIRSTKLEDSAMYFCASSPNRGRMSPLHFGNGTRLTVT.

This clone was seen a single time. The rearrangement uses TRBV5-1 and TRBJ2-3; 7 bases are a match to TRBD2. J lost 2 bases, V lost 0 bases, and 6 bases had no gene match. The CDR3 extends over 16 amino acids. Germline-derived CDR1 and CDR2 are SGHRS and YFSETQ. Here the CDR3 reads CASSLAASGLTDTQYF. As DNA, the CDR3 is TGCGCCAGCAGCTTGGCCGCTAGCGGACTCACAGATACGCAGTATTTT.

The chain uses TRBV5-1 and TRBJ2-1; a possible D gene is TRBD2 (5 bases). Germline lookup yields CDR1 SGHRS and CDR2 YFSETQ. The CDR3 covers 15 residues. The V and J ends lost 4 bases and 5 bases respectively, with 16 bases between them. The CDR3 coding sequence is TGCGCCAGCAGCCGGAGGCTTCCAGGAGACAATGAGCAGTTCTTC. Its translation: CASSRRLPGDNEQFF.

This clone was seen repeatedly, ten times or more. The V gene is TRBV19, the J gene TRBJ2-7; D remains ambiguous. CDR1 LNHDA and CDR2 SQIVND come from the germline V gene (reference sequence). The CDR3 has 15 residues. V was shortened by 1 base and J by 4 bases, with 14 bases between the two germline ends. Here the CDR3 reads CASSIGKAASYEQYF. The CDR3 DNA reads TGTGCCAGTAGTATAGGGAAGGCCGCGTCTTACGAGCAGTACTTC. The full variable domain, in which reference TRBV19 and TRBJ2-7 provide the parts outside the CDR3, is DGGITQSPKYLFRKEGQNVTLSCEQNLNHDAMYWYRQDPGQGLRLIYYSQIVNDFQKGDIAEGYSVSREKKESFPLTVTSAQKNPTAFYLCASSIGKAASYEQYFGPGTRLTVT.

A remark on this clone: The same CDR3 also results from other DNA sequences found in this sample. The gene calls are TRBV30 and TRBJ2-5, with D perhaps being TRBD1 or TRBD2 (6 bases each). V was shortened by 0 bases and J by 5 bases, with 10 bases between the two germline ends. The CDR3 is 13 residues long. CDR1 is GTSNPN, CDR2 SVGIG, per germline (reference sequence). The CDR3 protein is CAWSVGGAETQYF. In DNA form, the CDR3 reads TGTGCCTGGAGTGTCGGGGGCGCGGAGACCCAGTACTTC.

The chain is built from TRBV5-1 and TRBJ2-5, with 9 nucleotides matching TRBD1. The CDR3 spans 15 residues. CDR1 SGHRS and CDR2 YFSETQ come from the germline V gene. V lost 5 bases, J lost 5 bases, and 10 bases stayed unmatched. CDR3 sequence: CASSSLLTGGETQYF. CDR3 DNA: TGCGCCAGCAGTTCGCTCCTGACAGGGGGGGAGACCCAGTACTTC.

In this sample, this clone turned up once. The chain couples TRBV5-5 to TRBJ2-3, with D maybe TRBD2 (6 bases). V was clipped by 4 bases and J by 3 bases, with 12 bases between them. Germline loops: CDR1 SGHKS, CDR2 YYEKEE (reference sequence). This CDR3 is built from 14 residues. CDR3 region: CASSRSGGTDTQYF. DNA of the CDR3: TGTGCCAGCAGCCGCTCCGGGGGTACAGATACGCAGTATTTT.

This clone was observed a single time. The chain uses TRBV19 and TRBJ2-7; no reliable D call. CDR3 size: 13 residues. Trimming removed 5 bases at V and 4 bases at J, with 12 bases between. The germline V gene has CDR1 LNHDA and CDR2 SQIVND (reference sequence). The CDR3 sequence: CASSHPGAYEQYF. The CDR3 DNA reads TGTGCCAGTAGTCATCCAGGAGCGTACGAGCAGTACTTC.

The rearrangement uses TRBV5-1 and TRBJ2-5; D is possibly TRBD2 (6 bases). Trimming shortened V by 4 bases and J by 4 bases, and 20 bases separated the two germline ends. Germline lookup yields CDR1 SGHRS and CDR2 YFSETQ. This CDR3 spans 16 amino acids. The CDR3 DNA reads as TGCGCCAGCAGCCCCCTGGCGGGGTTGGGGGGAGAGACCCAGTACTTC. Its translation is CASSPLAGLGGETQYF.

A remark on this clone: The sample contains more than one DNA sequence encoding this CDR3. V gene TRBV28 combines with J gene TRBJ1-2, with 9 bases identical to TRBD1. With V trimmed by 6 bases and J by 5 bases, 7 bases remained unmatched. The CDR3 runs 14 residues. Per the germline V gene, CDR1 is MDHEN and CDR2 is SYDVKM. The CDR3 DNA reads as TGTGCCAGCAGCAGTCCCGGGACAGGGTATGGCTACACCTTC. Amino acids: CASSSPGTGYGYTF.

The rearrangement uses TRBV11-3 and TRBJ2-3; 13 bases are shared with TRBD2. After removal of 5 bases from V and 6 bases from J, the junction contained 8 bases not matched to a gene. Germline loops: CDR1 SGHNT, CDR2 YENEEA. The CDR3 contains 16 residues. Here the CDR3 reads CASSPGTSGKKDTQYF. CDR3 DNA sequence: TGTGCCAGCAGCCCCGGGACTAGCGGGAAAAAGGATACGCAGTATTTT.

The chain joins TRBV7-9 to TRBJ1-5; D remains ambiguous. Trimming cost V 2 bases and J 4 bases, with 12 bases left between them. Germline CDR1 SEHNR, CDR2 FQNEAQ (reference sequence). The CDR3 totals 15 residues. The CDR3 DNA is TGTGCCAGCAGCTTATCAAATAATGGGAATCAGCCCCAGCATTTT. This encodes CASSLSNNGNQPQHF.

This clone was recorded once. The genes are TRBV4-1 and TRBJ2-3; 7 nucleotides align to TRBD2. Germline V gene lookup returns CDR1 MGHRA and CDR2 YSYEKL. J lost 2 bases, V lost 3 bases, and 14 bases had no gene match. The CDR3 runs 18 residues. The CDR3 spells CASSQGLRLAPDTDTQYF. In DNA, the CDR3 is TGCGCCAGCAGCCAGGGACTACGCTTAGCCCCGGACACAGATACGCAGTATTTT.

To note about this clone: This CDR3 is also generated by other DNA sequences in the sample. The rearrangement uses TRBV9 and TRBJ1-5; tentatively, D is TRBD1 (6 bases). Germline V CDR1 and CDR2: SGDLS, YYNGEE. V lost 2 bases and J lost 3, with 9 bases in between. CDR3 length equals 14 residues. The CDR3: CASSVTGSNQPQHF. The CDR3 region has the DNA TGTGCCAGCAGCGTGACAGGTTCCAATCAGCCCCAGCATTTT.

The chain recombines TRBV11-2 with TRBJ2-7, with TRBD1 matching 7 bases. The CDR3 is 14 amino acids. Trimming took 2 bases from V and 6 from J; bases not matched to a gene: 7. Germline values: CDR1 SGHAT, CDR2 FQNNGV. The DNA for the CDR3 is TGTGCCAGCAGCTTAAGAGGGGGCACTTCCGAGCAGTACTTC. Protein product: CASSLRGGTSEQYF.

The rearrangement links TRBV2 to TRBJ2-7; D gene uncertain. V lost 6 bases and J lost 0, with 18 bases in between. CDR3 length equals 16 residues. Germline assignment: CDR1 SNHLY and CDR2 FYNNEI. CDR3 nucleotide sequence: TGTGCCAGCAGGGACCCCGCCCTGACAAGCTCCTACGAGCAGTACTTC. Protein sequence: CASRDPALTSSYEQYF.

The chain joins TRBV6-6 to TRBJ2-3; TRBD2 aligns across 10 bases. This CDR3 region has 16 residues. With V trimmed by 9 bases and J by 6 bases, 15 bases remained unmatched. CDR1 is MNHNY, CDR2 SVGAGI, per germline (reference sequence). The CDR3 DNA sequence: TGTGCCAGTCATGGACTAGCGGTCGGAGACGGGGATACGCAGTATTTT. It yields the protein CASHGLAVGDGDTQYF.

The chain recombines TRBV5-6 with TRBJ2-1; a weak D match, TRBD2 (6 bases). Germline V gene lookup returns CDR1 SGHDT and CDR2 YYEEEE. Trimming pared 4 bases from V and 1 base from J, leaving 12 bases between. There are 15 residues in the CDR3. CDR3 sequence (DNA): TGTGCCAGCAGCCTCGGCGCGGGATCCTACAATGAGCAGTTCTTC. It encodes CASSLGAGSYNEQFF.

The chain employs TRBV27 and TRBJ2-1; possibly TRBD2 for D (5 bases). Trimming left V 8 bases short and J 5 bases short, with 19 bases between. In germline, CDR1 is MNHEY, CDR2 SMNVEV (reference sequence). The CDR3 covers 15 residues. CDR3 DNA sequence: TGTGCCAGCCGGTTGGGGAGCGGCAGGAACAATGAGCAGTTCTTC. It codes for CASRLGSGRNNEQFF.

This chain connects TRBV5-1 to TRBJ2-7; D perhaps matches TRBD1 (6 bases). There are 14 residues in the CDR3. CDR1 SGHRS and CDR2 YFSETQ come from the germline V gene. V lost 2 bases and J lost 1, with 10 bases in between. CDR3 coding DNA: TGCGCCAGCAGCTTTGGACAGATATCCTACGAGCAGTACTTC. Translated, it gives CASSFGQISYEQYF.

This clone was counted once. DNA of the CDR3: TGTGCCAGCAGTGAAGGCCCCAGAGAGACCCAGTACTTC. This codes for CASSEGPRETQYF. The chain employs TRBV25-1 and TRBJ2-5, with D unclear. Per the germline V gene, CDR1 is MGHDK and CDR2 is SYGVNS. The CDR3 sequence is 13 residues long. V was pared by 2 bases and J by 4 bases, with 8 bases between.

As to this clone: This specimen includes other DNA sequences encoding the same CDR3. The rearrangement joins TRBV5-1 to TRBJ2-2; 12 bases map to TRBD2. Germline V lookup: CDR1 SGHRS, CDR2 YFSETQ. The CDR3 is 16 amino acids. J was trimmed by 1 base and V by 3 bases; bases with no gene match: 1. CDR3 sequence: CASSWTSGENTGELFF. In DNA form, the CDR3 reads TGCGCCAGCAGCTGGACTAGCGGGGAGAACACCGGGGAGCTGTTTTTT.

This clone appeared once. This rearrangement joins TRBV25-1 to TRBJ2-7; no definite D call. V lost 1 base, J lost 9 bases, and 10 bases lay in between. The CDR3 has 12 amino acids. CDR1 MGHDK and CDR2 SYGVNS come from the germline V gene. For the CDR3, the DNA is TGTGCCAGCAGTGAATCGGGCAGATGGCAGTACTTC. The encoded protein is CASSESGRWQYF.

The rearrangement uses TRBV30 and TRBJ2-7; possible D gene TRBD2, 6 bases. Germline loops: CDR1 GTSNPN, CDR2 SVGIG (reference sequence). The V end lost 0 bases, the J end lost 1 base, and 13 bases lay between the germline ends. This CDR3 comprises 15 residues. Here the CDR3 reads CAWSVRGTLSYEQYF. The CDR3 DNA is TGTGCCTGGAGTGTACGCGGGACCCTTTCCTACGAGCAGTACTTC.

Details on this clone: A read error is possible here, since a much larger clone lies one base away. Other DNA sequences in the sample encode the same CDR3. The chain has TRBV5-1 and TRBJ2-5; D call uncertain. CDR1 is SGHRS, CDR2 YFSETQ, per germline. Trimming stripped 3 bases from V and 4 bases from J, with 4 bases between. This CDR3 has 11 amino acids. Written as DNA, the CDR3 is TGCGCCAGCAGCTGGGGAGAGACCCAGTACTTC. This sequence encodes CASSWGETQYF.

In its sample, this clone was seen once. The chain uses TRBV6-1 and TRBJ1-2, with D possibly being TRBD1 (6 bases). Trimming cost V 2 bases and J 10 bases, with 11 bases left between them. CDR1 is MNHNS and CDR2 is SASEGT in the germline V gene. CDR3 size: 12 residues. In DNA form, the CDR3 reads TGTGCCAGCAGTGAATTACAGGGAGCCTACACCTTC. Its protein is CASSELQGAYTF.

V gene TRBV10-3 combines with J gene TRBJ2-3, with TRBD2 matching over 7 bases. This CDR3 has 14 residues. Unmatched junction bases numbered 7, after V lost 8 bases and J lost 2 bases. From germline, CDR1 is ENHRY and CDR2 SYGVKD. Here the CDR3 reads CAIAELAATDTQYF. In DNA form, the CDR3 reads TGTGCCATCGCCGAGCTAGCGGCCACAGATACGCAGTATTTT.

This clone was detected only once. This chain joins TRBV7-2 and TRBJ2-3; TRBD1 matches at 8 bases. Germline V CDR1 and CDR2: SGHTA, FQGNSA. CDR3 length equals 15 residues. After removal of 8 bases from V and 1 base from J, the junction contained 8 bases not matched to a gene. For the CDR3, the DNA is TGTGCCAGCGGGGAAGGACAGGGCGGCACAGATACGCAGTATTTT. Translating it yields CASGEGQGGTDTQYF.